The present T cell receptor beta chain was sequenced within a study of cytomegalovirus exposure and HLA in healthy donors. The study, taken as a whole, reports: For presence/absence analyses, sequencing depth was assumed to be roughly uniform across donors.

Details on this clone: Its antigen is unidentified.

Amplification used 60 Vbeta primers and 13 Jbeta primers. Generated by immunoSEQ multiplex PCR, the TCRdb table keeps only in-frame clones and is missing some. The sample has roughly 130,000 clones; around 80% are singletons. This CDR3 comprises 13 residues. V dropped 5 bases and J dropped 3 bases, with 10 bases sitting between them. Looked up from germline, CDR1 is SEHNR and CDR2 is FQNEAQ (reference sequence). The clonotype was recovered from a male donor in good health and CMV-seropositive. Sequenced material: PBMCs. This chain connects TRBV7-9 to TRBJ1-2, with D possibly matching TRBD1 (5 bases). The CDR3 here is CASSPKGYYGYTF. The CDR3 DNA is TGTGCCAGCAGCCCTAAGGGGTACTATGGCTACACCTTC.